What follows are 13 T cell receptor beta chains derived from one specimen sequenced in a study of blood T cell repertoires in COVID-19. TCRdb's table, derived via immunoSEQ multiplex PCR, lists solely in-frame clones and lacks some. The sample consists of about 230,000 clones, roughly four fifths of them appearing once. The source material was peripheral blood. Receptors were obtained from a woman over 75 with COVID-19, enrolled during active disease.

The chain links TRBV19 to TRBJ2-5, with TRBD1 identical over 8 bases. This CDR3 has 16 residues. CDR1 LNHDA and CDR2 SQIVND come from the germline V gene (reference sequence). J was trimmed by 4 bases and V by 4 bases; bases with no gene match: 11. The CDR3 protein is CASSNLGQGIRETQYF. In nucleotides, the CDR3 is TGTGCCAGTAGTAACCTAGGACAGGGAATTAGAGAGACCCAGTACTTC.

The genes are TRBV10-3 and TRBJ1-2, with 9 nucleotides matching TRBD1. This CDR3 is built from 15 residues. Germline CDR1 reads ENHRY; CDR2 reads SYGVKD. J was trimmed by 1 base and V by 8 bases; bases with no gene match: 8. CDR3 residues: CAIGGDREINYGYTF. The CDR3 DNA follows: TGTGCCATCGGAGGGGACAGGGAAATTAACTATGGCTACACCTTC.

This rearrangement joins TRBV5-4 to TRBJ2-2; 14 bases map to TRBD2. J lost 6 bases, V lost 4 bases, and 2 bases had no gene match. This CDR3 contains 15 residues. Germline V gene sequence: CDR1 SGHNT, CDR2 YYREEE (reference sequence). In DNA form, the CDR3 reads TGTGCCAGCAGCCGGGGACTAGCGGGGGCCGGGGAGCTGTTTTTT. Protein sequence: CASSRGLAGAGELFF.

The CDR3 reads CASSEADRGAAFF. The CDR3 bases are TGTGCCAGCAGTGAAGCGGACAGGGGGGCAGCTTTCTTT. The chain joins TRBV6-1 to TRBJ1-1, with TRBD1 matching 10 bases. V dropped 0 bases and J dropped 10; count of bases not matched to a gene: 2. The germline CDR1 and CDR2 sequences are MNHNS and SASEGT. This CDR3 has 13 amino acids.

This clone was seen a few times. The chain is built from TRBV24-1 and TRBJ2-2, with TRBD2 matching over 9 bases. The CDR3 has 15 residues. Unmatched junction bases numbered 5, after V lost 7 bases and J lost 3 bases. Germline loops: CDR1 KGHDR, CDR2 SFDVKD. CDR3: CATRGTSRDTGELFF. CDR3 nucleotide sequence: TGTGCCACCAGAGGGACTAGCCGCGACACCGGGGAGCTGTTTTTT.

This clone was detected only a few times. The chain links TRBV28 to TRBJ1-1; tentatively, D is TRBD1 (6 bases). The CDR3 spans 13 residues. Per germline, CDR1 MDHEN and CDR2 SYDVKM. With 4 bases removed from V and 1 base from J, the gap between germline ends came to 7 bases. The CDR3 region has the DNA TGTGCCAGCAGTTCGGGACAGAACACTGAAGCTTTCTTT. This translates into CASSSGQNTEAFF. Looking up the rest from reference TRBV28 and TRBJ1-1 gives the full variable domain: DVKVTQSSRYLVKRTGEKVFLECVQDMDHENMFWYRQDPGLGLRLIYFSYDVKMKEKGDIPEGYSVSREKKERFSLILESASTNQTSMYLCASSSGQNTEAFFGQGTRLTVV.

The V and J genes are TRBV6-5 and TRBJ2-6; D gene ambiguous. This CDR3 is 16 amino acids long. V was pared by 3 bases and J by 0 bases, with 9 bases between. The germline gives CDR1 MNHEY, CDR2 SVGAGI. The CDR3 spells CASSYSRPSGANVLTF. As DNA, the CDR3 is TGTGCCAGCAGTTATAGCAGACCCTCTGGGGCCAACGTCCTGACTTTC.

CDR3 nucleotide sequence: TGTGCCAGCAGGAGAAGACAGGGATTTTCTCAAGAGACCCAGTACTTC. As protein: CASRRRQGFSQETQYF. The chain joins TRBV27 to TRBJ2-5, with 7 bases that match TRBD1. The germline CDR1 and CDR2 sequences are MNHEY and SMNVEV (reference sequence). The CDR3 sequence is 16 residues long. With 6 bases clipped from V and 2 bases from J, the junction kept 12 bases outside the gene matches.

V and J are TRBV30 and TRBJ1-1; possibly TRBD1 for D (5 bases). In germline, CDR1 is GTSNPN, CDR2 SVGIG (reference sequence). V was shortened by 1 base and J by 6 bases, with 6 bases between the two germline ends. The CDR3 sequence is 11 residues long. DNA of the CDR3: TGTGCCTGGAGTGGGGGGGCTGAAGCTTTCTTT. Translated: CAWSGGAEAFF. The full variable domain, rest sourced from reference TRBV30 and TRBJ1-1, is SQTIHQWPATLVQPVGSPLSLECTVEGTSNPNLYWYRQAAGRGLQLLFYSVGIGQISSEVPQNLSASRPQDRQFILSSKKLLLSDSGFYLCAWSGGAEAFFGQGTRLTVV.

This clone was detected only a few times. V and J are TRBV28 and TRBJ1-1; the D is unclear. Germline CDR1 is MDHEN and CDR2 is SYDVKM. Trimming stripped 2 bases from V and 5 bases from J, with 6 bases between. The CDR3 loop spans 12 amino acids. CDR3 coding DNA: TGTGCCAGCAGTTTAACAGAGACTGAAGCTTTCTTT. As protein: CASSLTETEAFF.

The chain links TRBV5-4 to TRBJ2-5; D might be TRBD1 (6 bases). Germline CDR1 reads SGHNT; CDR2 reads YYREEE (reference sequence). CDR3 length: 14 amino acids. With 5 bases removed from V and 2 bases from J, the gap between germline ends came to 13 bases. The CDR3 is CASSGTGWQETQYF. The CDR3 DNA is TGTGCCAGCAGTGGAACAGGGTGGCAAGAGACCCAGTACTTC. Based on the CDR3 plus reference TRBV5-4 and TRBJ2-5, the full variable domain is ETGVTQSPTHLIKTRGQQVTLRCSSQSGHNTVSWYQQALGQGPQFIFQYYREEENGRGNFPPRFSGLQFPNYSSELNVNALELDDSALYLCASSGTGWQETQYFGPGTRLLVL.

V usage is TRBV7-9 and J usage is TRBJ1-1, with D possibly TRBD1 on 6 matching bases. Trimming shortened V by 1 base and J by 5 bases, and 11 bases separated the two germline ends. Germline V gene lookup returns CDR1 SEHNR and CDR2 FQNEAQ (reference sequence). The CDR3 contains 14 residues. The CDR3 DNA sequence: TGTGCCAGCAGCTTAGAAACGGGGACAACTGAAGCTTTCTTT. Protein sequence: CASSLETGTTEAFF.

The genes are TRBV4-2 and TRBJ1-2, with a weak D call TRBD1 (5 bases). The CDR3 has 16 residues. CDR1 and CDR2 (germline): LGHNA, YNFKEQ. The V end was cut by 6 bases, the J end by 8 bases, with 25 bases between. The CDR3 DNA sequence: TGTGCCAGCAGTCGGGAGGTGGAGGGGCTGTTGGGCGGCTACACCTTC. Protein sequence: CASSREVEGLLGGYTF.